The 4 T cell receptor beta chains reported below all come from one sample, sequenced in a study of blood T cell repertoires in COVID-19. Here immunoSEQ multiplex PCR was the method, and the copy in TCRdb shows in-frame clones only, minus some. The sample has around 93,000 clones; 75% to 85% are singletons. The sequenced material came from peripheral blood. The source is a man between 60 and 70 years old with acute or convalescent COVID-19.

V usage is TRBV2 and J usage is TRBJ1-2; D is unclear. V shed 5 bases and J shed 4 bases, with 14 bases lying between them. CDR1 is SNHLY and CDR2 is FYNNEI in the germline V gene. The CDR3 length is 14 residues. CDR3 in amino acids: CASSPPVEGYGYTF. CDR3 nucleotides: TGTGCCAGCAGTCCACCGGTCGAGGGCTATGGCTACACCTTC.

This sequence joins TRBV2 and TRBJ2-7; TRBD2 aligns across 7 bases. The CDR3 totals 13 residues. The ends lost 8 bases at V and 2 bases at J; junction bases unmatched: 6. The germline CDR1 and CDR2 sequences are SNHLY and FYNNEI. This chain's CDR3 is CASSLAETYEQYV. The CDR3, as DNA: TGTGCCAGCTCGCTAGCGGAAACCTACGAGCAGTACGTC.

V usage is TRBV4-2 and J usage is TRBJ1-6, with TRBD1 matching 9 bases. V dropped 3 bases and J dropped 7; count of bases not matched to a gene: 4. This CDR3 is 15 amino acids long. Germline loops: CDR1 LGHNA, CDR2 YNFKEQ. As DNA, the CDR3 is TGTGCCAGCAGCCAGGCCGGGACAGGGAATTCACCCCTCCACTTT. Encoded protein: CASSQAGTGNSPLHF.

J is TRBJ2-1 and V is TRBV5-4; 9 bases match TRBD1. V was clipped by 2 bases and J by 2 bases; unmatched bases: 2. The length of the CDR3 is 15 residues. CDR1 and CDR2 from the germline V gene are SGHNT and YYREEE (reference sequence). The CDR3 sequence: CASSLGQGPYNEQFF. In DNA form, the CDR3 reads TGTGCCAGCAGCTTAGGACAGGGGCCCTACAATGAGCAGTTCTTC.